This T cell receptor (beta chain) was recovered during a study of shared T cell receptors in the human thymus. V gave up 4 bases and J gave up 7 bases, with 14 bases separating them. Germline CDR1 MGHRA, CDR2 YSYEKL. The CDR3 is 14 residues long. The method was immunoSEQ multiplex PCR; TCRdb's version includes in-frame clones alone and lacks a portion of them. The sample comprises around 730,000 clones, approximately 85% of which are singletons, and around 0.0094% rests with the top ten. These data also featured in a second study, about human thymus T cells. That source notes: Immunologically healthy infants in Finland undergoing congenital heart defect surgery were the donors. Unrelated individuals were reported by related research to share highly overlapping thymic repertoires.

The receptor was isolated from a girl in the first two years of life with a congenital heart defect. Sequenced material: thymocytes. The V and J genes are TRBV4-1 and TRBJ2-1, with D possibly being TRBD2 (5 bases). DNA of the CDR3: TGCGCCAGCAGCCGTACCGGGATCTCAAATGAGCAGTTCTTC. This translates into CASSRTGISNEQFF.